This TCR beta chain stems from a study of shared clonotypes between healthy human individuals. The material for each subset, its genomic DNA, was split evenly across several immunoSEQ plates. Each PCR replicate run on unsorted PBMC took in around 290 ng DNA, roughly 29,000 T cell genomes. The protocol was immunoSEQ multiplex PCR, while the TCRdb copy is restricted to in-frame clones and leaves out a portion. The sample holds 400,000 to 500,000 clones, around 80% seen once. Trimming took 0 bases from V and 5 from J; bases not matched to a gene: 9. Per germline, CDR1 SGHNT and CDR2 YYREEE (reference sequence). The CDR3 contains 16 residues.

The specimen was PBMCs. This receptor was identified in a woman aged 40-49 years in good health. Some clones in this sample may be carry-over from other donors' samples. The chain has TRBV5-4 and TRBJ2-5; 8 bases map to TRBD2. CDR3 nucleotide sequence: TGTGCCAGCAGCTTGGGAAGCGGGAGAGGAGGTGAGACCCAGTACTTC. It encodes CASSLGSGRGGETQYF.